Following are 22 T cell receptor beta chains from one sample sequenced in a study of blood T cell repertoires in COVID-19. Here immunoSEQ multiplex PCR was the method, and the copy in TCRdb shows in-frame clones only, minus some. Here the sample spans about 160,000 clones, approximately 87% being singletons. Material for sequencing was peripheral blood. All receptors derive from an older woman with COVID-19, enrolled during active disease.

The chain is built from TRBV9 and TRBJ1-6; 7 nucleotides align to TRBD1. The V gene's germline CDR1 is SGDLS and CDR2 YYNGEE. This CDR3 spans 16 amino acids. Trimming cost V 0 bases and J 4 bases; bases outside gene matches: 4. CDR3 amino acids: CASSVAQGGYNSPLHF. In DNA form, the CDR3 reads TGTGCCAGCAGCGTAGCTCAGGGGGGATATAATTCACCCCTCCACTTT.

This sequence joins TRBV3-1 (or the pseudogene TRBV3-2) and TRBJ2-5; TRBD2 agrees at 11 bases. This CDR3 contains 16 residues. Unmatched junction bases numbered 8, after V lost 4 bases and J lost 4 bases. Germline CDR1 and CDR2: LGHDT and YNNKEL (reference sequence). The CDR3 nucleotides are TGTGCCAGCAGCCCTTATAGCGGGGGGGCCTCAGAGACCCAGTACTTC. Encoded protein: CASSPYSGGASETQYF.

This chain uses TRBV5-6 with TRBJ1-2; 11 positions agree with TRBD1. This CDR3 spans 15 amino acids. Germline assignment: CDR1 SGHDT and CDR2 YYEEEE. V lost 4 bases, J lost 4 bases, and 6 bases stayed unmatched. For the CDR3, the DNA is TGTGCCAGCAGCCGAACCGGGACAGGGGGCTATGGCTACACCTTC. It encodes CASSRTGTGGYGYTF.

The J gene is TRBJ2-7, the V gene TRBV6-5; tentatively, D is TRBD2 (6 bases). Germline V gene data show CDR1 as MNHEY and CDR2 as SVGAGI. Trimming left V 5 bases short and J 5 bases short, with 16 bases between. The CDR3 sequence is 14 residues long. CDR3 loop: CASSLRRDFNEQYF. CDR3 DNA sequence: TGTGCCAGCAGTCTCCGACGGGACTTCAACGAGCAGTACTTC.

This rearrangement joins TRBV3-1 (or the pseudogene TRBV3-2) to TRBJ2-1; 7 bases are shared with TRBD2. V gave up 4 bases and J gave up 9 bases; unmatched junction bases: 15. CDR3 length equals 16 residues. Germline-derived CDR1 and CDR2 are LGHDT and YNNKEL (reference sequence). The CDR3 is CASSRQLASLGGEQFF. CDR3 sequence (DNA): TGTGCCAGCAGCCGACAACTAGCGTCCTTAGGAGGTGAGCAGTTCTTC.

The gene calls are TRBV11-2 and TRBJ1-5; D perhaps matches TRBD1 (5 bases). Looked up from germline, CDR1 is SGHAT and CDR2 is FQNNGV. The V and J ends lost 1 base and 7 bases respectively, with 11 bases between them. CDR3 length equals 14 residues. CDR3: CASSLGRGGQPQHF. The CDR3 nucleotides read TGTGCCAGCAGCTTAGGAAGGGGCGGCCAGCCCCAGCATTTT.

This clone was detected a few times. The CDR3 DNA sequence: TGTGCCAGCAGGCGAAGGGGCGACTCTGGGGCCAACGTCCTGACTTTC. Its protein product is CASRRRGDSGANVLTF. V is TRBV14 and J is TRBJ2-6, with D possibly being TRBD1 (5 bases). The germline CDR1 and CDR2 sequences are SGHDN and FVKESK. The CDR3 runs to 16 residues. Trimming pared 6 bases from V and 0 bases from J, leaving 12 bases between.

This clone was found once. The chain is built from TRBV29-1 and TRBJ1-2; 9 positions agree with TRBD1. CDR3 size: 15 residues. J lost 1 base, V lost 3 bases, and 6 bases had no gene match. CDR1 is SQVTM, CDR2 ANQGSEA, per germline. In DNA, the CDR3 is TGCAGCGTTGACACCGGGACAGGGTATAACTATGGCTACACCTTC. Its protein is CSVDTGTGYNYGYTF.

The chain joins TRBV29-1 to TRBJ1-2; D might be TRBD1 (5 bases). Deletions cut 7 bases from V and 4 bases from J, with 13 bases between. Per germline, CDR1 SQVTM and CDR2 ANQGSEA. This CDR3 has 12 residues. The CDR3 bases are TGCAGCGCCATCAGGGATGGCTATGGCTACACCTTC. Its translation is CSAIRDGYGYTF.

V is TRBV11-2 and J is TRBJ1-4; 9 bases map to TRBD1. This CDR3 has 18 residues. Germline assignment: CDR1 SGHAT and CDR2 FQNNGV. Trimming removed 2 bases from V and 3 bases from J; junction bases left unmatched: 10. Written as DNA, the CDR3 is TGTGCCAGCAGCTTAACCGGGACAGGGATCTTCGCTAATGAAAAACTGTTTTTT. Translated, it gives CASSLTGTGIFANEKLFF.

The chain couples TRBV10-3 to TRBJ1-2, with D maybe TRBD1 (6 bases). V shed 3 bases and J shed 5 bases, with 13 bases lying between them. Germline lookup yields CDR1 ENHRY and CDR2 SYGVKD. This CDR3 contains 14 residues. This CDR3 reads CAISDSKQGYGYTF. CDR3 nucleotides: TGTGCCATCAGTGATTCAAAACAGGGATATGGCTACACCTTC.

For this clone: Different DNA sequences within this sample yield the same CDR3. The rearrangement joins TRBV5-1 to TRBJ1-3, with D tentatively TRBD1 (6 bases). V lost 2 bases and J 1 base, leaving 7 bases between the germline ends. Germline values: CDR1 SGHRS, CDR2 YFSETQ. The CDR3 covers 14 residues. The CDR3 spells CASSLGGSGNTIYF. CDR3 sequence (DNA): TGCGCCAGCAGCTTAGGGGGTTCTGGAAACACCATATATTTT.

As DNA, the CDR3 is TGTGCCAGTAGTACCAGTCTAGCGGGGGGTTACAATGAGCAGTTCTTC. Translation: CASSTSLAGGYNEQFF. The J gene is TRBJ2-1, the V gene TRBV19; 11 bases align to TRBD2. With V trimmed by 4 bases and J by 4 bases, 6 bases remained unmatched. Germline-derived CDR1 and CDR2 are LNHDA and SQIVND (reference sequence). CDR3 length: 16 amino acids.

This clone was seen only once. Additional DNA sequences in this sample encode the identical CDR3. The chain employs TRBV7-9 and TRBJ1-1; D gene ambiguous. Trimming removed 2 bases at V and 0 bases at J, with 4 bases between. Looked up from germline, CDR1 is SEHNR and CDR2 is FQNEAQ (reference sequence). This CDR3 comprises 13 residues. CDR3 in DNA: TGTGCCAGCAGCTTAAGCCTGAACACTGAAGCTTTCTTT. This gives the protein CASSLSLNTEAFF.

The rearrangement uses TRBV5-6 and TRBJ2-7; TRBD2 might be the D (6 bases). This CDR3 is built from 14 residues. Germline CDR1 reads SGHDT; CDR2 reads YYEEEE. Deletions cut 2 bases from V and 5 bases from J, with 14 bases between. The chain's CDR3 is CASSFGGSPHEQYF. CDR3 coding DNA: TGTGCCAGCAGCTTTGGAGGGTCCCCCCACGAGCAGTACTTC.

The rearrangement joins TRBV7-3 to TRBJ2-2; 12 bases are shared with TRBD1. The germline CDR1 and CDR2 sequences are SGHTA and FQGTGA. This CDR3 is built from 17 residues. With 1 base clipped from V and 4 bases from J, the junction kept 4 bases outside the gene matches. The CDR3 protein is CASSLIAGQGATGELFF. The CDR3 coding sequence is TGTGCCAGCAGCTTAATTGCGGGACAGGGGGCCACCGGGGAGCTGTTTTTT. The variable domain in full, with the rest retrieved from reference TRBV7-3 and TRBJ2-2, is GAGVSQTPSNKVTEKGKYVELRCDPISGHTALYWYRQSLGQGPEFLIYFQGTGAADDSGLPNDRFFAVRPEGSVSTLKIQRTERGDSAVYLCASSLIAGQGATGELFFGEGSRLTVL.

The chain carries TRBV10-3 and TRBJ2-6; no reliable D call. The CDR3 contains 14 residues. V lost 0 bases, J lost 3 bases, and 3 bases lay in between. Germline assignment: CDR1 ENHRY and CDR2 SYGVKD. CDR3 bases: TGTGCCATCAGTGAGTCGAGTGGGGCCAACGTCCTGACTTTC. Translating it yields CAISESSGANVLTF.

The chain links TRBV3-1 (or the pseudogene TRBV3-2) to TRBJ1-1; D unresolved. V gave up 2 bases and J gave up 0 bases, with 7 bases separating them. The length of the CDR3 is 14 residues. Germline CDR1 LGHDT, CDR2 YNNKEL (reference sequence). CDR3 amino acids: CASSQRHLNTEAFF. The CDR3 coding sequence is TGTGCCAGCAGCCAAAGACACTTGAACACTGAAGCTTTCTTT.

This rearrangement joins TRBV3-1 (or the pseudogene TRBV3-2) to TRBJ2-1, with 12 bases aligning to TRBD2. V dropped 4 bases and J dropped 5; count of bases not matched to a gene: 0. In germline, CDR1 is LGHDT, CDR2 YNNKEL (reference sequence). The CDR3 contains 14 residues. The CDR3 region has the DNA TGTGCCAGCAGCCGACTAGCGGGGGACAATGAGCAGTTCTTC. Translation: CASSRLAGDNEQFF.

This clone has only a few counts. The chain uses TRBV28 and TRBJ1-2; possibly TRBD1 for D (6 bases). This CDR3 is 15 amino acids long. CDR1 MDHEN and CDR2 SYDVKM come from the germline V gene. V was cut by 4 bases and J by 7 bases, with 19 bases left in between. The CDR3 DNA reads as TGTGCCAGCAGTTCGACAGGACAGATGAATAGTGGCTACACCTTC. It yields the protein CASSSTGQMNSGYTF.

J is TRBJ1-1 and V is TRBV5-4; TRBD1 might be the D (5 bases). In germline, CDR1 is SGHNT, CDR2 YYREEE (reference sequence). CDR3 length: 15 amino acids. V was clipped by 4 bases and J by 1 base, with 14 bases between them. In nucleotides, the CDR3 is TGTGCCAGCAGCCTCAGCAGGGCGGCGAACACTGAAGCTTTCTTT. It yields the protein CASSLSRAANTEAFF.

This clone was picked up one time. The V gene is TRBV28, the J gene TRBJ1-1; a possible D gene is TRBD1 (5 bases). The germline gives CDR1 MDHEN, CDR2 SYDVKM. The V and J ends lost 8 bases and 0 bases respectively, with 10 bases between them. The CDR3 covers 13 residues. This CDR3 reads CASGTGMNTEAFF. The CDR3 DNA follows: TGTGCCAGCGGAACAGGTATGAACACTGAAGCTTTCTTT.